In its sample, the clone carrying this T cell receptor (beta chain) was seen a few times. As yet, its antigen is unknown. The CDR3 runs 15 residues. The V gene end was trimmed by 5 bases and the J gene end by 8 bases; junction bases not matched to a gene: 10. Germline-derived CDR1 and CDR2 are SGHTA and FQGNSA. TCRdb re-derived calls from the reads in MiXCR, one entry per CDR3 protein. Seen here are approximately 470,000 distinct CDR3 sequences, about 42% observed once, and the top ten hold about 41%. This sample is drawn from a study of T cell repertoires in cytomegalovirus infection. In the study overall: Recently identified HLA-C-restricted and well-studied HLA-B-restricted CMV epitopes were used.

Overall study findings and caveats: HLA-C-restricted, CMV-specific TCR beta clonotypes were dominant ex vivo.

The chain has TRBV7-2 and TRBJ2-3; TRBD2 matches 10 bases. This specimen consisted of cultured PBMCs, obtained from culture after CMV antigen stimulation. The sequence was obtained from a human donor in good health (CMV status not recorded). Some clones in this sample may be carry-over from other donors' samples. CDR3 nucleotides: TGTGCCAGCAGCCCCAGCGGGGGGGGGGAGTCTACGCAGTATTTT. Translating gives CASSPSGGGESTQYF.